This T cell receptor (beta chain) was identified in a study of shared clonotypes between healthy human individuals. In this sample, this clone turned up once. In the same sample, other DNA sequences code for this CDR3. Trimming took off 2 bases at V and 1 base at J, with 3 bases between the two ends. Germline loops: CDR1 SGDLS, CDR2 YYNGEE. The CDR3 sequence is 12 residues long. Deep was the level at which the assay was run. The method was immunoSEQ multiplex PCR; TCRdb's version includes in-frame clones alone and lacks a portion of them. The table shows over 2 million clones, with 85% to 95% occurring only once.

Input material: naive CD4+ T cells sorted from blood. Documented subset: CD45RA+ positively selected. This sequence originates from a man aged 18 to 29 in good health. The rearrangement uses TRBV9 and TRBJ1-2; unclear D gene. The CDR3 DNA reads TGTGCCAGCAGCGTGGATAACTATGGCTACACCTTC. Protein sequence: CASSVDNYGYTF. Complete variable domain (other parts from reference TRBV9 and TRBJ1-2): DSGVTQTPKHLITATGQRVTLRCSPRSGDLSVYWYQQSLDQGLQFLIQYYNGEERAKGNILERFSAQQFPDLHSELNLSSLELGDSALYFCASSVDNYGYTFGSGTRLTVV.